This T cell receptor beta chain comes out of a study of cytomegalovirus exposure and HLA in healthy donors. Findings of the study overall: Rare TCR sequences dominated, though some public TCRs recurred in many donors. Prior analysis indicated that the majority of TCR beta V segments exhibited productivity approximately 87% or approximately 30% of the time.

About this clone: Its antigen remains unidentified.

The PCR was carried out with 60 Vbeta primers and 13 Jbeta primers. Assay used: immunoSEQ multiplex PCR; TCRdb lists only in-frame clones, some missing. The sample lists 150,000 to 200,000 clones; about four fifths were seen once. CDR1 SGHVS and CDR2 FQNEAQ come from the germline V gene. V dropped 6 bases and J dropped 6; count of bases not matched to a gene: 8. The CDR3 covers 14 residues. The chain links TRBV7-8 to TRBJ1-1; 9 bases map to TRBD1. This clonotype was obtained from a man aged 50 to 59 in good health and CMV-seropositive. The material sequenced was PBMCs. CDR3 protein: CASSRQGVVAEAFF. Here the CDR3 DNA reads TGTGCCAGCAGTCGACAGGGGGTAGTTGCTGAAGCTTTCTTT. The whole variable domain, filled in from reference TRBV7-8 and TRBJ1-1, reads GAGVSQSPRYKVAKRGQDVALRCDPISGHVSLFWYQQALGQGPEFLTYFQNEAQLDKSGLPSDRFFAERPEGSVSTLKIQRTQQEDSAVYLCASSRQGVVAEAFFGQGTRLTVV.